The 6 T cell receptor beta chains below come from one sample, sequenced in a study of T cells in Graves' hyperthyroidism and ophthalmopathy. Amplified TCR beta CDR3 regions derived from RNA transcripts. With the HTBI primer set, the TCR CDR3 went through a first round of RT-PCR. In TCRdb, the multiplex PCR reads were re-called with MiXCR into one record per CDR3 protein. Here the sample spans nearly 750,000 distinct CDR3 sequences, 30% to 40% being singletons. Sequenced input: blood. All receptors derive from a middle-aged woman with Graves' hyperthyroidism.

This clonotype was detected only a few times. This rearrangement joins TRBV28 to TRBJ1-1; D ambiguous. Trimming removed 6 bases from V and 6 bases from J, with 8 bases in between. The CDR3 covers 11 residues. Germline CDR1 is MDHEN and CDR2 is SYDVKM. The CDR3 is CASRNRAEAFF. CDR3 nucleotide sequence: TGTGCCAGCAGGAATCGAGCTGAAGCTTTCTTT.

This clonotype was seen many times. The gene calls are TRBV6-4 and TRBJ1-6; TRBD1 aligns across 7 bases. Trimming took 6 bases from V and 5 from J; bases not matched to a gene: 7. This CDR3 region has 15 residues. CDR1 is MRHNA and CDR2 is SNTAGT in the germline V gene. CDR3 coding DNA: TGTGCCAGCAGCCGAGACAGGGAGGATAATTCACCCCTCCACTTT. The encoded protein is CASSRDREDNSPLHF.

The genes are TRBV20-1 and TRBJ2-7; D possibly corresponds to TRBD1 (5 bases). The V end was cut by 8 bases, the J end by 1 base, with 9 bases between. CDR1 DFQATT and CDR2 SNEGSKA come from the germline V gene (reference sequence). This CDR3 region has 11 residues. The CDR3 region has the DNA TGCAGTTACGACAGTTCCTACGAGCAGTACTTC. Protein product: CSYDSSYEQYF.

V gene TRBV24-1 combines with J gene TRBJ1-5; TRBD1 agrees at 7 bases. The junction had 11 bases not matched to a gene; V was cut back by 10 bases and J by 6 bases. Germline V lookup: CDR1 KGHDR, CDR2 SFDVKD. The CDR3 loop spans 14 amino acids. Here the CDR3 DNA reads TGTGCCACTGCGGACAGGCCGAGGGGTCAGCCCCAGCATTTT. Its translation: CATADRPRGQPQHF.

This clonotype was detected many times. The V call is TRBV7-8, the J call TRBJ1-5; no firm D call. The germline V gene has CDR1 SGHVS and CDR2 FQNEAQ. CDR3 length: 16 amino acids. V was trimmed by 2 bases and J by 4 bases, leaving 15 bases between them. The CDR3 nucleotides read TGTGCCAGCAGCTTACCTGCCGACGGTAGGAATCAGCCCCAGCATTTT. This codes for CASSLPADGRNQPQHF. Full variable domain (remainder filled in from reference TRBV7-8 and TRBJ1-5): GAGVSQSPRYKVAKRGQDVALRCDPISGHVSLFWYQQALGQGPEFLTYFQNEAQLDKSGLPSDRFFAERPEGSVSTLKIQRTQQEDSAVYLCASSLPADGRNQPQHFGDGTRLSIL.

The rearrangement joins TRBV7-9 to TRBJ1-6; 7 bases map to TRBD1. CDR1 and CDR2 (germline): SEHNR, FQNEAQ (reference sequence). V trimming: 7 bases; J trimming: 10 bases; junction bases outside the gene matches: 10. The CDR3 covers 14 residues. The CDR3 coding sequence is TGTGCCAGCACTACAGGGGTCCCGGGGTCACCCCTCCACTTT. This encodes CASTTGVPGSPLHF.